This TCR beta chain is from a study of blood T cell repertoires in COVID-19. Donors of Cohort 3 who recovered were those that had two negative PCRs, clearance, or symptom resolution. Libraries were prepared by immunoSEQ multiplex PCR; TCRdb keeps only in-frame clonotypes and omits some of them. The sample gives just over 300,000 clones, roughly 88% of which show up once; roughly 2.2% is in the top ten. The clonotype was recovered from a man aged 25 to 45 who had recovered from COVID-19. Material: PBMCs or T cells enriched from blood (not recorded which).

The DNA of the CDR3 is TGTGCCAGCAGCTTCGGGGCAGGGGCGGGTACTGAAGCTTTCTTT. Protein product: CASSFGAGAGTEAFF. V usage is TRBV7-8 and J usage is TRBJ1-1; tentative D call: TRBD1 (6 bases). V lost 3 bases and J lost 5, with 16 bases in between. Germline V CDR1 and CDR2: SGHVS, FQNEAQ. The CDR3 contains 15 residues.